The next 4 T cell receptor beta chains were all read from a single sample in a study of blood T cell repertoires in COVID-19. The assay was immunoSEQ multiplex PCR, and TCRdb's table has in-frame clones only and misses some. The sample lists 150,000 or so clones, 84% occurring once. Sequenced material: peripheral blood. All receptors derive from a young man with active or convalescent COVID-19.

The rearrangement links TRBV19 to TRBJ1-5; 9 nucleotides agree with TRBD1. This CDR3 comprises 16 residues. CDR1 and CDR2 from the germline V gene are LNHDA and SQIVND (reference sequence). The junction had 12 bases not matched to a gene; V was cut back by 9 bases and J by 3 bases. This CDR3 reads CASQVGDRAINQPQHF. CDR3 coding DNA: TGTGCCAGCCAGGTCGGGGACAGGGCCATCAATCAGCCCCAGCATTTT.

The J gene is TRBJ1-1, the V gene TRBV25-1; 9 bases are a match to TRBD1. Looked up from germline, CDR1 is MGHDK and CDR2 is SYGVNS. Germline trimming cut 6 bases from V and 10 bases from J; bases unmatched to any gene: 15. CDR3 length: 15 amino acids. The CDR3 region has the DNA TGTGCCAGCAGGACCCAGGGACAGGGTTTTAGCGGAGCTTTCTTT. It translates to CASRTQGQGFSGAFF.

The chain has TRBV27 and TRBJ1-6; 9 bases map to TRBD1. This CDR3 contains 16 residues. The junction had 5 bases not matched to a gene; V was cut back by 4 bases and J by 4 bases. Germline V gene lookup returns CDR1 MNHEY and CDR2 SMNVEV (reference sequence). This chain's CDR3 is CASSSTGGRYNSPLHF. The CDR3 coding sequence is TGTGCCAGCAGTTCTACAGGGGGCCGGTATAATTCACCCCTCCACTTT.

The chain joins TRBV7-9 to TRBJ1-4, with D tentatively TRBD1 (6 bases). Germline CDR1 reads SEHNR; CDR2 reads FQNEAQ (reference sequence). The CDR3 sequence is 15 residues long. V lost 5 bases and J 0 bases, leaving 10 bases between the germline ends. The CDR3 DNA is TGTGCCAGCAGCCAAGGGGGTGCAACTAATGAAAAACTGTTTTTT. Translating it yields CASSQGGATNEKLFF.